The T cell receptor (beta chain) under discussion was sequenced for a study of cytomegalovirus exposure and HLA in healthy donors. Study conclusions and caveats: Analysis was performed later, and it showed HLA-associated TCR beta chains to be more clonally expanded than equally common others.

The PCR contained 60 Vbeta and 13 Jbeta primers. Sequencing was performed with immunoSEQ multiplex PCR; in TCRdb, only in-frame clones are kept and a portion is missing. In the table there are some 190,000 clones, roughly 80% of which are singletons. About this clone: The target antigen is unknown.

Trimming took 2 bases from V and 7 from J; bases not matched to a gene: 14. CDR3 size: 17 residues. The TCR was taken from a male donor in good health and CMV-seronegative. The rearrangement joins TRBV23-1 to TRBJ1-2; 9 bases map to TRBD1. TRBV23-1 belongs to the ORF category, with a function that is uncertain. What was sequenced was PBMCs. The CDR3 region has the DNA TGCGCCAGCAGTCAACCTGTATCCCGGGACAGGGCGCTTGGCTACACCTTC. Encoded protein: CASSQPVSRDRALGYTF.